The 13 T cell receptor beta chains below all came from one sample that was sequenced in a study of Graves' ophthalmopathy and Graves' hyperthyroidism. Researchers took RNA transcripts and amplified TCR beta CDR3 regions from them. HTBI primers were employed in first-round RT-PCR, then a second-round multiplex PCR followed. One entry per CDR3 protein results from TCRdb running MiXCR on the multiplex PCR reads. The data show about 230,000 distinct CDR3 sequences, 45% to 55% seen once. What was sequenced was peripheral blood. These receptors were obtained from an adult man with Graves' ophthalmopathy.

This clonotype came up a few times. The chain has TRBV19 and TRBJ1-5; no definite D call. Deletions cut 9 bases from V and 8 bases from J, with 17 bases between. Germline loops: CDR1 LNHDA, CDR2 SQIVND (reference sequence). The CDR3 length is 13 residues. For the CDR3, the DNA is TGTGCCAGCCTAGGACCCGTTTGGGAGCCCCAGCATTTT. Its protein product is CASLGPVWEPQHF.

The CDR3 here is CASSGTGALPNYGYTF. DNA of the CDR3: TGTGCCAGTAGTGGCACAGGGGCCCTCCCTAACTATGGCTACACCTTC. The chain is built from TRBV11-1 and TRBJ1-2, with TRBD1 matching over 7 bases. Trimming removed 9 bases from V and 0 bases from J; junction bases left unmatched: 13. Germline V gene lookup returns CDR1 SGHAT and CDR2 FQDESV (reference sequence). This CDR3 spans 16 amino acids. The whole variable domain, remainder taken from reference TRBV11-1 and TRBJ1-2, is EAEVAQSPRYKITEKSQAVAFWCDPISGHATLYWYRQILGQGPELLVQFQDESVVDDSQLPKDRFSAERLKGVDSTLKIQPAELGDSAMYLCASSGTGALPNYGYTFGSGTRLTVV.

The rearrangement links TRBV2 to TRBJ1-4, with D possibly matching TRBD1 (5 bases). V was cut by 2 bases and J by 7 bases, with 14 bases left in between. Germline lookup yields CDR1 SNHLY and CDR2 FYNNEI. This CDR3 spans 15 amino acids. In DNA, the CDR3 is TGTGCCAGCAGTGAAATGAGAGGGGCCGGTGAAAAACTGTTTTTT. Amino acid sequence: CASSEMRGAGEKLFF. Drawing the rest from reference TRBV2 and TRBJ1-4, the complete variable domain is EPEVTQTPSHQVTQMGQEVILRCVPISNHLYFYWYRQILGQKVEFLVSFYNNEISEKSEIFDDQFSVERPDGSNFTLKIRSTKLEDSAMYFCASSEMRGAGEKLFFGSGTQLSVL.

CDR3 region: CATGTRAVGYTF. The CDR3 nucleotides are TGTGCCACCGGGACACGGGCGGTCGGCTACACCTTC. The V call is TRBV24-1, the J call TRBJ1-2; maybe TRBD1 (6 bases). The CDR3 is made up of 12 amino acids. Trimming shortened V by 9 bases and J by 8 bases, and 15 bases separated the two germline ends. Germline V lookup: CDR1 KGHDR, CDR2 SFDVKD.

The rearrangement joins TRBV7-9 to TRBJ2-6; D might be TRBD1 or TRBD2, each matching 5 bases. The CDR3 is 19 residues long. The germline gives CDR1 SEHNR, CDR2 FQNEAQ (reference sequence). The V end was cut by 5 bases, the J end by 0 bases, with 20 bases between. The CDR3 spells CASSQEGPGPHSGANVLTF. The CDR3 DNA sequence: TGTGCCAGCAGCCAAGAAGGCCCGGGACCGCACTCTGGGGCCAACGTCCTGACTTTC.

The chain couples TRBV7-2 to TRBJ1-5, with 10 bases matching TRBD1. Per the germline V gene, CDR1 is SGHTA and CDR2 is FQGNSA. The trim removed 0 bases at V and 6 bases at J, leaving 8 bases unmatched. The CDR3 loop spans 17 amino acids. The DNA of the CDR3 is TGTGCCAGCAGCTTAGCGGGGGGGGACAGGGGAGTTCAGCCCCAGCATTTT. Translation gives CASSLAGGDRGVQPQHF.

The rearrangement joins TRBV7-8 to TRBJ2-6; maybe TRBD1 (5 bases). Germline lookup yields CDR1 SGHVS and CDR2 FQNEAQ. This CDR3 is built from 19 residues. V lost 2 bases and J lost 2, with 19 bases in between. CDR3 loop: CASSLSVGRVFTGANVLTF. As DNA, the CDR3 is TGTGCCAGCAGCTTATCGGTAGGCAGGGTATTTACTGGGGCCAACGTCCTGACTTTC.

This chain joins TRBV7-9 and TRBJ2-7; no firm D call. Germline V gene lookup returns CDR1 SEHNR and CDR2 FQNEAQ (reference sequence). CDR3 length: 12 amino acids. With 2 bases removed from V and 10 bases from J, the gap between germline ends came to 12 bases. The CDR3 spells CASSLTDSRQYF. DNA for the CDR3: TGTGCCAGCAGCTTAACCGACTCCCGTCAGTACTTC.

Many counts were recorded for this clonotype. The V call is TRBV24-1, the J call TRBJ1-2; D is ambiguous. Between the trimmed V and J ends, which lost 3 bases and 4 bases, there was a span of 5 bases. Germline CDR1 is KGHDR and CDR2 is SFDVKD. The CDR3 is 12 amino acids. This chain's CDR3 is CATSDSGYGYTF. CDR3 in DNA: TGTGCCACCAGTGATAGCGGCTATGGCTACACCTTC.

This chain links TRBV10-3 with TRBJ1-3, with 7 nucleotides matching TRBD1. The CDR3 is 15 amino acids. V gave up 10 bases and J gave up 4 bases; unmatched junction bases: 13. Germline V lookup: CDR1 ENHRY, CDR2 SYGVKD. DNA of the CDR3: TGTGCCAGCAGGGTCTACAGGGGTTCAGGAAACACCATATATTTT. Protein product: CASRVYRGSGNTIYF.

As to this clonotype: This clone may be a read error of a much larger clone one base away. The chain uses TRBV2 and TRBJ1-1, with a possible D match to TRBD1 (5 bases). Trimming left V 0 bases short and J 11 bases short, with 10 bases between. Germline lookup yields CDR1 SNHLY and CDR2 FYNNEI. The CDR3 is made up of 12 amino acids. DNA for the CDR3: TGTGCCAGCAGTGAAGCCAGGGTGGGGGCTTTCTTT. Translated, it gives CASSEARVGAFF.

The CDR3 loop reads CASSLRNSYEQYF. In nucleotides, the CDR3 is TGTGCCAGCAGCTTACGCAACTCCTACGAGCAGTACTTC. V is TRBV5-8 and J is TRBJ2-7; unclear D gene. CDR3 length equals 13 residues. V was cut by 2 bases and J by 0 bases, with 6 bases left in between. The germline gives CDR1 SGHTS, CDR2 YDEGEE.

This clonotype has only a few counts. This rearrangement joins TRBV13 to TRBJ1-2, with TRBD1 identical over 7 bases. V shed 6 bases and J 5 bases; nucleotides not matched to a gene: 6. The CDR3 consists of 13 residues. CDR1 and CDR2 (germline): PRHDT, FYEKMQ (reference sequence). The CDR3, as DNA: TGTGCCAGCAGTTTTACAGGGGAGTATGGCTACACCTTC. Protein: CASSFTGEYGYTF.